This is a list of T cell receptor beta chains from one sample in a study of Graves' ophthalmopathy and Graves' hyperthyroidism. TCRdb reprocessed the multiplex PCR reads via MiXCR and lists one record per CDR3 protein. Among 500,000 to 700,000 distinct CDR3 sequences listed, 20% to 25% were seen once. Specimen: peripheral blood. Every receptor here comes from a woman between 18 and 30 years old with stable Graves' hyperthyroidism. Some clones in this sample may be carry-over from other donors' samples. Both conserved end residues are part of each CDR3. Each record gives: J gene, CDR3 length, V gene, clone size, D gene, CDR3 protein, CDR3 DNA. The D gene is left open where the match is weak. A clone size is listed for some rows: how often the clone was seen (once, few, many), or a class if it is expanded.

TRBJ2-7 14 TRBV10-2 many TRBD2 CASSQGLATYEQYF TGCGCCAGCAGCCAAGGACTAGCCACCTACGAGCAGTACTTC
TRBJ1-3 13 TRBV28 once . CASSLPIGNTIYF TGTGCCAGCAGTTTGCCCATCGGAAACACCATATATTTT
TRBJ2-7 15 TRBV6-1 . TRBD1 CASSFDRGPLNEQYF TGTGCCAGCAGCTTCGACAGGGGGCCCCTCAACGAGCAGTACTTC
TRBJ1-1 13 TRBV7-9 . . CASEGPLDTEAFF TGTGCCAGCGAAGGACCGTTGGACACTGAAGCTTTCTTT
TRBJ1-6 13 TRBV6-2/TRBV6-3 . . CASSYDSHSPLHF TGTGCCAGCAGTTACGATAGCCATTCACCCCTCCACTTT
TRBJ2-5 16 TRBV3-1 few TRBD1 CASSQGSRTGGETQYF TGTGCCAGCAGCCAAGGCTCGCGGACAGGGGGGGAGACCCAGTACTTC
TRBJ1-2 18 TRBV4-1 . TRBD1 CASSVTGTGKRETYGYTF TGCGCCAGCAGCGTAACCGGGACAGGAAAAAGGGAAACCTATGGCTACACCTTC
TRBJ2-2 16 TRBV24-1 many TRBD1 CATSDPGTENTGELFF TGTGCCACCAGTGATCCCGGGACAGAGAACACCGGGGAGCTGTTTTTT
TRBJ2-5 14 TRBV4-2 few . CASSHPSVWQTQYF TGTGCCAGCAGCCACCCGTCGGTTTGGCAGACCCAGTACTTC
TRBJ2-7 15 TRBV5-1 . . CASSYTVQGPYEQYF TGCGCCAGCAGCTATACGGTCCAGGGACCCTACGAGCAGTACTTC
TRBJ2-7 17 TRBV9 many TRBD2 CASSGQGLAGGPYEQYF TGTGCCAGCAGCGGACAGGGACTAGCGGGAGGCCCCTACGAGCAGTACTTC
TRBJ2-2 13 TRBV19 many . CASSMRGTGELFF TGTGCCAGTAGTATGAGGGGTACCGGGGAGCTGTTTTTT
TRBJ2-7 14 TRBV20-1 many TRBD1 CSVSRTGRDYEQYF TGCAGTGTTTCCCGGACAGGCCGAGACTACGAGCAGTACTTC
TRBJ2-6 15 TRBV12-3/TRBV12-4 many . CASSLQGTGANVLTF TGTGCCAGCAGTTTACAGGGCACTGGGGCCAACGTCCTGACTTTC
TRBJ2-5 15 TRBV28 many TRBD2 CASSNGLAGEETQYF TGTGCCAGCAGTAACGGACTAGCGGGAGAAGAGACCCAGTACTTC
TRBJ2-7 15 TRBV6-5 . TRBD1 CASSSRRTGGQAEYF TGTGCCAGCAGTTCTCGCAGGACAGGGGGTCAAGCGGAGTACTTC
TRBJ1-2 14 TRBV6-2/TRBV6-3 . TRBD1 CASSATGLVYGYTF TGTGCCAGCAGCGCGACAGGGCTGGTCTATGGCTACACCTTC
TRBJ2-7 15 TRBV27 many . CASSLRWTVSYEQYF TGTGCCAGCAGTTTGCGGTGGACAGTCTCCTACGAGCAGTACTTC
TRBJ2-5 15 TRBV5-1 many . CASSLRRRWSETQYF TGCGCCAGCAGCTTGCGGAGGAGGTGGTCAGAGACCCAGTACTTC
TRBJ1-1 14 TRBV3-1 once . CASSQERSGVEAFF TGTGCCAGCAGCCAAGAACGTTCGGGGGTTGAAGCTTTCTTT
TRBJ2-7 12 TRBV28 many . CASSSSNYEQYF TGTGCCAGCAGTTCCTCAAACTACGAGCAGTACTTC
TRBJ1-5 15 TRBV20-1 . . CSALNRRGGNQPQHF TGCAGTGCACTTAACCGCAGGGGCGGCAATCAGCCCCAGCATTTT
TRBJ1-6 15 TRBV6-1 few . CASSESAGDNSPLHF TGTGCCAGCAGTGAATCTGCCGGGGACAATTCACCCCTCCACTTT
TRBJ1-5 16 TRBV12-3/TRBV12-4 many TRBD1 CASSPTYRDRDQPQHF TGTGCCAGCAGTCCAACGTACCGGGACAGGGATCAGCCCCAGCATTTT
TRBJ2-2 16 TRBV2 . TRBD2 CASSASGGPYTGELFF TGTGCCAGCAGTGCTTCGGGGGGGCCGTACACCGGGGAGCTGTTTTTT
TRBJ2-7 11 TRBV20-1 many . CSAEQGDEQYF TGCAGTGCTGAGCAGGGCGACGAGCAGTACTTC
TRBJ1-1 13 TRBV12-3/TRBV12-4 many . CASRPTRRPEAFF TGTGCCAGCAGGCCCACACGCCGCCCTGAAGCTTTCTTT
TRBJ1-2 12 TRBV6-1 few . CASRDIATGYTF TGTGCCAGCAGGGACATCGCTACGGGCTACACCTTC
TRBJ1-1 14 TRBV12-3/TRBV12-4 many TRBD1 CASSWNRGGTEAFF TGTGCCAGCAGCTGGAACAGGGGGGGGACTGAAGCTTTCTTT
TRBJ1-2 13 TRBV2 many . CASSDLGARDYTF TGTGCCAGCAGTGATCTGGGGGCTCGGGACTACACCTTC
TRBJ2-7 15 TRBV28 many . CASSLRRQITYEQYF TGTGCCAGCAGTTTACGGAGACAGATTACCTACGAGCAGTACTTC
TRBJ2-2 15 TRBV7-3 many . CASSWDTSNTGELFF TGTGCCAGCAGCTGGGACACATCGAACACCGGGGAGCTGTTTTTT
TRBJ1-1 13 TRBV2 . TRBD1 CASSESRGARAFF TGTGCCAGCAGTGAAAGCAGGGGGGCTAGAGCTTTCTTT
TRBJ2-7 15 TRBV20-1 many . CSASRGWRDAYEQYF TGCAGTGCTAGTAGGGGGTGGCGGGACGCCTACGAGCAGTACTTC
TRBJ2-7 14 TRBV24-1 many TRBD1 CATEGTGTLHEQYF TGTGCCACCGAGGGGACAGGAACCCTCCACGAGCAGTACTTC
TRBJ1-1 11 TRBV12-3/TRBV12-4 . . CASSRGIEAFF TGTGCCAGCAGTAGAGGTATAGAAGCTTTCTTT
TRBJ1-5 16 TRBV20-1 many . CSARTATPGGNQPQHF TGCAGTGCTAGAACAGCAACCCCCGGTGGAAATCAGCCCCAGCATTTT
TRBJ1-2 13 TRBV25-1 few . CASSDHSFGGYTF TGTGCCAGCAGTGATCACTCATTCGGGGGCTACACCTTC
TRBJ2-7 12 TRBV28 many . CASSSNLYEQYF TGTGCCAGCAGCTCTAACCTCTACGAGCAGTACTTC
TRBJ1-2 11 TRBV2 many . CARATAWDFTF TGTGCCAGGGCTACGGCTTGGGACTTCACCTTC
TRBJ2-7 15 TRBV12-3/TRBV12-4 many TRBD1 CASSFRGQASGEQYF TGTGCCAGCAGTTTTAGGGGGCAGGCCTCTGGCGAGCAGTACTTC
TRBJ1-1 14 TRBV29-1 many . CSTRGQGIISEAFF TGCAGCACACGGGGGCAGGGTATCATTTCGGAAGCTTTCTTT
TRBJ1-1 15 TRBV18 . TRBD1 CASSTGTGSVTEAFF TGTGCCAGCTCAACTGGGACAGGGAGCGTGACTGAAGCTTTCTTT
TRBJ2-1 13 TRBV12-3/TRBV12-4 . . CASSLPLGYEQFF TGTGCCAGCAGTTTGCCGCTGGGGTATGAGCAGTTCTTC
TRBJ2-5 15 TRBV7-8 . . CASSRVGGLQEAQYF TGTGCCAGCAGCCGTGTCGGGGGTCTCCAAGAGGCCCAGTACTTC
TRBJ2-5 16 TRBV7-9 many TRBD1 CASRPHPPGQDETQYF TGTGCCAGCAGGCCGCATCCCCCGGGACAGGATGAGACCCAGTACTTC
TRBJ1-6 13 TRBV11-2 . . CASSFNINSPLHF TGTGCCAGCAGCTTCAACATCAATTCACCCCTCCACTTT
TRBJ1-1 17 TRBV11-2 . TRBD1 CASSLVLGQGGFTEAFF TGTGCCAGCAGCTTAGTTTTAGGACAGGGGGGTTTCACTGAAGCTTTCTTT
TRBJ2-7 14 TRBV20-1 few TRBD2 CSARVRGTTYEQYF TGCAGTGCTAGAGTGCGGGGGACCACCTACGAGCAGTACTTC
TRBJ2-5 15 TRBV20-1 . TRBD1 CSAREVFDRGETQYF TGCAGTGCTAGAGAGGTGTTTGACAGGGGCGAGACCCAGTACTTC
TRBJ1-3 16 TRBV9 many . CASSENRDRSGNTIYF TGTGCCAGCAGCGAGAATAGGGACCGCTCTGGAAACACCATATATTTT
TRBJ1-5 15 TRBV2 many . CASQVRGWGNQPQHF TGTGCCAGCCAGGTGAGGGGATGGGGCAATCAGCCCCAGCATTTT
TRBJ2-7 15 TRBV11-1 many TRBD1 CASSSGTGVIYEQYF TGTGCCAGCAGCTCCGGGACAGGGGTTATCTACGAGCAGTACTTC
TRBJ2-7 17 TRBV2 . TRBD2 CASRDGGTSGRRNEQYF TGTGCCAGCAGAGATGGGGGAACTAGCGGGAGAAGGAACGAGCAGTACTTC
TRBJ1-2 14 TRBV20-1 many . CMCSSLGGDYGYTF TGCATGTGTTCCTCTCTCGGGGGGGACTATGGCTACACCTTC